This paragraph covers one T cell receptor (beta chain) sequence. Its antigen remains unidentified. The CDR3 spans 15 residues. CDR1 SGHRS and CDR2 YFSETQ come from the germline V gene. Trimming removed 4 bases from V and 5 bases from J; junction bases left unmatched: 6. TCRdb re-analysed the 5' RACE reads in MiXCR, keeping a single row per CDR3 protein. The sample contains some 410,000 distinct CDR3 sequences, about 22% of which appear only once. This sample is part of a study of T-cell memory formation after mild COVID-19. Across the study: Clusters of TCRs were largely donor specific. Study-level findings and limits: Clones that contracted clustered mainly in CM and EM if CD4+ and in EMRA if CD8+.

This clonotype originated in an adult woman who had mild COVID-19 (a few samples of this study predate the infection). Cell type and time point are not known. The chain has TRBV5-1 and TRBJ2-7, with 13 nucleotides matching TRBD2. Material for sequencing was PBMCs or a T cell subset sorted from them (not recorded which). The CDR3: CASSPPGLAGNEQYF. In DNA form, the CDR3 reads TGCGCCAGCAGCCCCCCGGGACTAGCGGGGAACGAGCAGTACTTC.